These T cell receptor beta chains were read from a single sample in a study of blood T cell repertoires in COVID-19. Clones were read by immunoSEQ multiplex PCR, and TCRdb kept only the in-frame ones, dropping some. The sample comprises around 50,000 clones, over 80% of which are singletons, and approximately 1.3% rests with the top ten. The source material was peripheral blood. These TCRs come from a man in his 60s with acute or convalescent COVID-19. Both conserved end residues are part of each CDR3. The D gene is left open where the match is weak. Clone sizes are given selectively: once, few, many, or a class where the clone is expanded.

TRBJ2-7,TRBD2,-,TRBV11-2,TGTGCCAGCAGCCCGGGACTAGCCTACGAGCAGTACTTC,CASSPGLAYEQYF
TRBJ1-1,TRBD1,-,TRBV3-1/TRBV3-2,TGTGCCAGCAGCCAAACCACAGGGGGCACTGAAGCTTTCTTT,CASSQTTGGTEAFF
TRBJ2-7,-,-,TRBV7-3,TGTGCCAGCAGCCCCACGGAGGGTCGCGAGCAGTACTTC,CASSPTEGREQYF
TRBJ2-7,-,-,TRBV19,TGTGCCGTAGGGGAATACGAGCAGTACTTC,CAVGEYEQYF
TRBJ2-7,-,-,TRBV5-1,TGCGCCAGCAGCTCGGGGATCACCCCGCCCGCCTACGAGCAGTACTTC,CASSSGITPPAYEQYF
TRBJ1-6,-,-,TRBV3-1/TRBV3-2,TGTGCCAGCAGCCAAACGACAGCCTTTAATTCACCCCTCCACTTT,CASSQTTAFNSPLHF
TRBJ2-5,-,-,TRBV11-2,TGTGCCAGCAGCTCTACCCAAGAGACCCAGTACTTC,CASSSTQETQYF
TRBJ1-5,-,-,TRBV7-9,TGTGCCAGCAGCTTAGTGGTAGAGTATAGCAATCAGCCCCAGCATTTT,CASSLVVEYSNQPQHF
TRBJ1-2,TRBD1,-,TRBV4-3,TGCGCCAGCAGCCAATCCGGGACAGGGGGCTGGTATGGCTACACCTTC,CASSQSGTGGWYGYTF
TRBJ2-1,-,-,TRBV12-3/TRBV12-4,TGTGCCAGCAGCAGTGACAGTTACAATGAGCAGTTCTTC,CASSSDSYNEQFF
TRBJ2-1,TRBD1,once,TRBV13,TGTGCCAGCAGCCCAGACAGGGGGTACGGCCAGTTCTTC,CASSPDRGYGQFF
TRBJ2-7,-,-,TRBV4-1,TGCGCCAGCAGCCGGGTGTACCCGACAGGCCCCCGGGACTACGAGCAGTACTTC,CASSRVYPTGPRDYEQYF
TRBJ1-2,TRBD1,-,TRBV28,TGTGCCAGCAGCACAGGGGGCGATAACTATGGCTACACCTTC,CASSTGGDNYGYTF
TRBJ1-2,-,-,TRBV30,TGTGCCTGGGAACAGGGAAACTATGGCTACACCTTC,CAWEQGNYGYTF
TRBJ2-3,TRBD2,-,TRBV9,TGTGCCAGCAGCCCCAGGGCTAGCGGGAGAGGAGATACGCAGTATTTT,CASSPRASGRGDTQYF
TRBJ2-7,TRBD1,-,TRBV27,TGTGCCAGCGGTGACAGGGGTGGTCAGCAGTACTTC,CASGDRGGQQYF
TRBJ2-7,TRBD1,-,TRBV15,TGTGCCACCAGCAGAGATCGGACAGGGTCGGAAGAGCAGTACTTC,CATSRDRTGSEEQYF
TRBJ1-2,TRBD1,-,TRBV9,TGTGCCAGCAGCCAACAGGGGATTTCCTATGGCTACACCTTC,CASSQQGISYGYTF
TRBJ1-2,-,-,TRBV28,TGTGCCAGCAGTTTAAGCCTCCCTGGCTACACCTTC,CASSLSLPGYTF
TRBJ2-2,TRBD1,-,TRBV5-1,TGCGCCAGCAGCTTGGATCCCAGGGGGCTTACCGGGGAGCTGTTTTTT,CASSLDPRGLTGELFF
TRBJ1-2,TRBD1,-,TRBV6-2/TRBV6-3,TGTGCCAGCAGTCGTGGACAGGGACTTCTATGGCTACACCTGGGCTTC,CASSRGQGLLWLHLGF
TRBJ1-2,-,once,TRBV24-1,TGTGCCACCAGTGACTCGGACATCTATGGCTACACCTTC,CATSDSDIYGYTF
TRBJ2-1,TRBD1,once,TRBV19,TGTGCCAGTAGTGGACAGGCCGGCTCCTACAATGAGCAGTTCTTC,CASSGQAGSYNEQFF
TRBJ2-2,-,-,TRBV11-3,TGTGCCAGCAGCCAAGAGGCCGGGGAGCTGTTTTTT,CASSQEAGELFF
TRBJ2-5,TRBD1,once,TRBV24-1,TGTGCCACGCGACAGGGTGTCCAAGAGACCCAGTACTTC,CATRQGVQETQYF
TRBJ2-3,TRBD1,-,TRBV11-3,TGTGCCAGCAGCCGAAGAGCAGGGGGCGTTATGACAGATACGCAGTATTTT,CASSRRAGGVMTDTQYF
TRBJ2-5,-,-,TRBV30,TGTGCCTGGAGTCCCGGGTCAGAGACCCAGTACTTC,CAWSPGSETQYF
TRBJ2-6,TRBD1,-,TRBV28,TGTGCCACCGGACTGACAGGGACCGGGGCCAACGTCCTGACTTTC,CATGLTGTGANVLTF
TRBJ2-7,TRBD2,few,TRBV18,TGTGCCAGCTCACTCCCGGGAGGGGGCTACGAGCAGTACTTC,CASSLPGGGYEQYF
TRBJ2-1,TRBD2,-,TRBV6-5,TGTGCCAGCAGCGGACTAGAGGGCCACAATGAGCAGTTCTTC,CASSGLEGHNEQFF
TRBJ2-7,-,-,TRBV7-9,TGTGCCAGCAGCTTCTCTACCTACGAGCAGTACTTC,CASSFSTYEQYF
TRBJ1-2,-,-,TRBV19,TGTGCCAGTAGTACCGGACAGCTTACTCCTAACTATGGCTACACCTTC,CASSTGQLTPNYGYTF
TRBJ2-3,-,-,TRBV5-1,TGCGCCAGCAGCTTGGAAGGGGGAGTAAATACGCAGTATTTT,CASSLEGGVNTQYF
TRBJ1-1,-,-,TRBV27,TGTGCCAGCAGTTGGTCCAGGGGAAGCGCTGAAGCTTTCTTT,CASSWSRGSAEAFF
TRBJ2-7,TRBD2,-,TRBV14,TGTGCCAGCAGCCAAGCCGGGACTAGTTTCTACGAGCAGTACTTC,CASSQAGTSFYEQYF
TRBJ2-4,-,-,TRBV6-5,TGTGCCAGCAGTTACGGGGGGAGTGGTGGCAAAAACATTCAGTACTTC,CASSYGGSGGKNIQYF
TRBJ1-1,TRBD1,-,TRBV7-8,TGTGCCAGCAGCACGGACAGGGGAACTATGAACACTGAAGCTTTCTTT,CASSTDRGTMNTEAFF
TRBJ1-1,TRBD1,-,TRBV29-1,TGCAGCGTTGAAGTTTGGGGGACAGGGAAGAACACTGAAGCTTTCTTT,CSVEVWGTGKNTEAFF
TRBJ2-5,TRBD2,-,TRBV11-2,TGTGCCAGCAGCTTGGGGGGAGGGACCCGAGGAGAGACCCAGTACTTC,CASSLGGGTRGETQYF
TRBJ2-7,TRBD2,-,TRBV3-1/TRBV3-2,TGTGCCAGCAGCCAAGCGACTAGCGGGCACTACGAGCAGTACTTC,CASSQATSGHYEQYF
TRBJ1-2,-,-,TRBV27,TGTGCCAGCAGTTTATTGGGGGCCTCCTATGGCTACACCTTC,CASSLLGASYGYTF
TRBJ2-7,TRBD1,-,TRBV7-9,TGTGCCAGCAGCCCAAGTCAGGGGGCTCTATCCTACGAGCAGTACTTC,CASSPSQGALSYEQYF
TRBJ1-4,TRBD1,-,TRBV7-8,TGTGCCAGCAGCCTAACAGGGGGCGGGGGTGAAAAACTGTTTTTT,CASSLTGGGGEKLFF
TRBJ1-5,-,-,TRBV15,TGTGCCACCAGCAGAGATAGCGGTAGCAATCAGCCCCAGCATTTT,CATSRDSGSNQPQHF
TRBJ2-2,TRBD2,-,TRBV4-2,TGTGCCAGCAGCCAAAAAACTAGCGGGACTCCATCCGGGGAGCTGTTTTTT,CASSQKTSGTPSGELFF
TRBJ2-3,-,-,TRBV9,TGTGCCAGCAGCGTAGTAAGCGGGCTTAGCACAGATACGCAGTATTTT,CASSVVSGLSTDTQYF
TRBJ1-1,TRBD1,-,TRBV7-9,TGTGCCAGCAGCTCAGGATTGGGACAGGGCCCTGAAGCTTTCTTT,CASSSGLGQGPEAFF
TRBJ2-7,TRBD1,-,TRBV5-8,TGTGCCAGCAGTAGTATCGGGACAGGGGGACCCATTTCCTACGAGCAGTACTTC,CASSSIGTGGPISYEQYF
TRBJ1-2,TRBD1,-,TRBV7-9,TGTGCCAGCAGCTTGACAGGGGGCGACTATGGCTACACCTTC,CASSLTGGDYGYTF
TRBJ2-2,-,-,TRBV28,TGTGCCAGCAGTTTATTAGGTAGCGCAAACACCGGGGAGCTGTTTTTT,CASSLLGSANTGELFF
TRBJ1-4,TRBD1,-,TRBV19,TGTGCCAGTACCCGACAGGGGGATGGTGAAAAACTGTTTTTT,CASTRQGDGEKLFF
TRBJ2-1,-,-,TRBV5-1,TGCGCCAGCAGCACCGGCGATTGGGCTCACAATGAGCAGTTCTTC,CASSTGDWAHNEQFF
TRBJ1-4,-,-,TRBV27,TGTGCCAGCAGTTTGCGGCGGGGGCCAACTAATGAAAAACTGTTTTTT,CASSLRRGPTNEKLFF
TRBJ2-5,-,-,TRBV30,TGTGCCTGGAGTCCCCCCGCTAGACGGGGTGAGACCCAGTACTTC,CAWSPPARRGETQYF
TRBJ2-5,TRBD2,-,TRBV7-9,TGTGCCAGCAGCTTACGTAGCGGGAGAGCGGAGACCCAGTACTTC,CASSLRSGRAETQYF
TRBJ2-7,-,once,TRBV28,TGTGCCAGCAGTATGGAGGGACTGATCTACGAGCAGTACTTC,CASSMEGLIYEQYF
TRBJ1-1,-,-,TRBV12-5,TGTGCTAGTGGTTCCGGGATCATGAACACTGAAGCTTTCTTT,CASGSGIMNTEAFF
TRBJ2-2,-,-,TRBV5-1,TGCGCCAGCAGCTTACAGCCTAACACCGGGGAGCTGTTTTTT,CASSLQPNTGELFF